A selection of T cell receptor beta chains follows, all from one sample in a study of blood T cells in healthy people across ages. MiXCR, run by TCRdb on the 5' RACE reads, gives a single entry per CDR3 protein. The repertoire holds about 1,500,000 distinct CDR3 sequences, with around 39% as singletons. The source material was blood. All receptors come from a woman aged 18-35 years in good health. CDR3s include the opening cysteine and the closing phenylalanine or tryptophan. A D gene is named only where the DNA matches it firmly. Clone size is stated in some rows and not others, as once, few, many or a class when expanded.

v_call: TRBV6-1
j_call: TRBJ2-6
d_call: NA
clone_size: NA
cdr3_aa: CASSQPSGLAPGANVLTF
cdr3_nt: TGTGCCAGCAGTCAACCCTCCGGACTGGCACCTGGGGCCAACGTCCTGACTTTC

v_call: TRBV12-3/TRBV12-4
j_call: TRBJ1-6
d_call: TRBD1
clone_size: few
cdr3_aa: CASSSRTGSNSPLHF
cdr3_nt: TGTGCCAGCAGTTCTCGGACAGGGTCGAATTCACCCCTCCACTTT

v_call: TRBV11-2
j_call: TRBJ2-1
d_call: TRBD2
clone_size: few
cdr3_aa: CASSPRASGPYNEQFF
cdr3_nt: TGTGCCAGCAGCCCCCGGGCTAGCGGGCCCTACAATGAGCAGTTCTTC

v_call: TRBV20-1
j_call: TRBJ2-1
d_call: NA
clone_size: few
cdr3_aa: CSARQGDEQFF
cdr3_nt: TGCAGTGCTAGGCAGGGCGATGAGCAGTTCTTC

v_call: TRBV15
j_call: TRBJ1-2
d_call: NA
clone_size: NA
cdr3_aa: CATSRNLATPGHYGYTF
cdr3_nt: TGTGCCACCAGCAGAAACCTTGCGACACCGGGCCACTATGGCTACACCTTC

v_call: TRBV6-4
j_call: TRBJ2-3
d_call: TRBD2
clone_size: many
cdr3_aa: CASSEAGGTDTQYF
cdr3_nt: TGTGCCAGCAGTGAAGCGGGGGGCACAGATACGCAGTATTTT

v_call: TRBV4-1
j_call: TRBJ2-1
d_call: NA
clone_size: few
cdr3_aa: CASSLPGNYNEQFF
cdr3_nt: TGCGCCAGCAGCCTCCCCGGTAATTACAATGAGCAGTTCTTC

v_call: TRBV15
j_call: TRBJ2-1
d_call: TRBD2
clone_size: few
cdr3_aa: CATSRDGGGLAAYNEQFF
cdr3_nt: TGTGCCACCAGCAGAGATGGCGGGGGTTTAGCTGCCTACAATGAGCAGTTCTTC

v_call: TRBV6-1
j_call: TRBJ2-3
d_call: NA
clone_size: NA
cdr3_aa: CASSEGRTVLERAQYF
cdr3_nt: TGTGCCAGCAGTGAAGGTAGGACGGTTCTTGAGCGGGCGCAGTATTTT

v_call: TRBV12-3/TRBV12-4
j_call: TRBJ2-1
d_call: NA
clone_size: few
cdr3_aa: CASSRALTTYNEQFF
cdr3_nt: TGTGCCAGCAGTCGGGCCCTCACAACTTACAATGAGCAGTTCTTC

v_call: TRBV29-1
j_call: TRBJ2-3
d_call: NA
clone_size: NA
cdr3_aa: CSVGVRGGGTDTQYF
cdr3_nt: TGCAGCGTTGGGGTTCGTGGGGGTGGCACAGATACGCAGTATTTT

v_call: TRBV6-5
j_call: TRBJ2-3
d_call: NA
clone_size: many
cdr3_aa: CASKNDRDTQYF
cdr3_nt: TGTGCCAGCAAGAACGACCGGGATACGCAGTATTTT

v_call: TRBV9
j_call: TRBJ2-6
d_call: NA
clone_size: NA
cdr3_aa: CASSVGPGRSGANVLTF
cdr3_nt: TGTGCCAGCAGCGTAGGCCCGGGACGCTCTGGGGCCAACGTCCTGACTTTC

v_call: TRBV4-1
j_call: TRBJ2-5
d_call: NA
clone_size: few
cdr3_aa: CASSQEKSAGIQETQYF
cdr3_nt: TGCGCCAGCAGCCAAGAAAAGTCGGCGGGGATCCAAGAGACCCAGTACTTC

v_call: TRBV20-1
j_call: TRBJ2-1
d_call: TRBD2
clone_size: NA
cdr3_aa: CSARQKLAGGHNEQFF
cdr3_nt: TGCAGTGCTAGACAAAAACTAGCGGGGGGCCACAATGAGCAGTTCTTC

v_call: TRBV6-5
j_call: TRBJ2-1
d_call: TRBD2
clone_size: NA
cdr3_aa: CASSYHGTSLNGEQFF
cdr3_nt: TGTGCCAGCAGTTACCACGGGACTAGTCTTAATGGTGAGCAGTTCTTC

v_call: TRBV10-3
j_call: TRBJ2-3
d_call: NA
clone_size: NA
cdr3_aa: CAIGETGRDTDTQYF
cdr3_nt: TGTGCCATCGGTGAGACAGGGCGGGACACAGATACGCAGTATTTT

v_call: TRBV6-5
j_call: TRBJ2-3
d_call: TRBD2
clone_size: few
cdr3_aa: CASSYSAIGTSGPSTDTQYF
cdr3_nt: TGTGCCAGCAGTTACTCGGCTATAGGGACTAGCGGGCCGAGCACAGATACGCAGTATTTT

v_call: TRBV20-1
j_call: TRBJ2-5
d_call: NA
clone_size: NA
cdr3_aa: CSADHRNQETQYF
cdr3_nt: TGCAGTGCGGATCACAGGAACCAAGAGACCCAGTACTTC

v_call: TRBV20-1
j_call: TRBJ2-7
d_call: TRBD2
clone_size: NA
cdr3_aa: CSASRPGASGYEQYF
cdr3_nt: TGCAGTGCTAGCCGCCCCGGGGCTAGCGGCTACGAGCAGTACTTC

v_call: TRBV5-6
j_call: TRBJ1-1
d_call: NA
clone_size: NA
cdr3_aa: CASSFGEESFF
cdr3_nt: TGTGCCAGCAGCTTCGGGGAGGAATCTTTCTTT

v_call: TRBV12-3/TRBV12-4
j_call: TRBJ1-1
d_call: NA
clone_size: NA
cdr3_aa: CASAGKGREAFF
cdr3_nt: TGTGCCTCCGCCGGAAAGGGCAGAGAAGCTTTCTTT

v_call: TRBV7-2
j_call: TRBJ2-3
d_call: NA
clone_size: NA
cdr3_aa: CASSSVSSLSTDTQYF
cdr3_nt: TGTGCCAGCAGCTCTGTTTCTAGCCTTAGCACAGATACGCAGTATTTT

v_call: TRBV5-1
j_call: TRBJ2-5
d_call: NA
clone_size: NA
cdr3_aa: CASSLVSEGQETQYF
cdr3_nt: TGCGCCAGCAGCTTGGTCTCGGAGGGGCAAGAGACCCAGTACTTC

v_call: TRBV6-2/TRBV6-3
j_call: TRBJ2-5
d_call: TRBD1
clone_size: NA
cdr3_aa: CASLGDSQETQYF
cdr3_nt: TGTGCCAGCTTAGGGGACAGCCAAGAGACCCAGTACTTC

v_call: TRBV7-8
j_call: TRBJ2-7
d_call: TRBD2
clone_size: NA
cdr3_aa: CTSSREGYSSYEQYF
cdr3_nt: TGTACCAGCAGCCGGGAGGGATACAGCTCCTACGAGCAGTACTTC

v_call: TRBV6-1
j_call: TRBJ2-1
d_call: TRBD1
clone_size: NA
cdr3_aa: CASDRETYNEQFF
cdr3_nt: TGTGCCAGCGACAGGGAGACCTACAATGAGCAGTTCTTC

v_call: TRBV21-1
j_call: TRBJ2-7
d_call: NA
clone_size: once
cdr3_aa: CASSKESPGSYEQYF
cdr3_nt: TGTGCCAGCAGCAAAGAGAGCCCGGGGTCCTACGAGCAGTACTTC